This is a list of T cell receptor beta chains from one sample in a study of OX40 agonist ivuxolimab in advanced cancers. This table comes from immunoSEQ multiplex PCR, and its TCRdb copy is limited to in-frame clones, with some not included. In the table there are around 51,000 clones, roughly 86% of which are singletons. Specimen: CD4+ or CD8+ T cells sorted from blood, collected in a trial of the OX40 agonist ivuxolimab. These receptor sequences come from an adult with an advanced solid tumor such as melanoma, head and neck, liver or kidney cancer. Both conserved end residues are part of each CDR3. A D gene is named only where the DNA matches it firmly. Clone size is given for some rows only: seen once, a few or many times, or a class if the clone is expanded.

>TRBV5-4|.|TRBJ2-3|14|.
TGTGCCAGCAGCGGGGTGGAGAGGACAGATACGCAGTATTTT
CASSGVERTDTQYF
>TRBV6-5|.|TRBJ1-5|14|.
TGTGCCAGCAGTAAGGGACCCACCAATCAGCCCCAGCATTTT
CASSKGPTNQPQHF
>TRBV30|.|TRBJ2-7|13|TRBD1
TGTGCCTGGAGGGACAGGGGGCTCTACGAGCAGTACTTC
CAWRDRGLYEQYF
>TRBV19|.|TRBJ1-2|15|.
TGTGCCAGTAGTATTACACCACCAGGTACCCATGGCTACACCTTC
CASSITPPGTHGYTF
>TRBV7-2|few|TRBJ1-2|14|TRBD1
TGTGCCAGCAGCCGACTACAGGGGGGTTATGGCTACACCTTC
CASSRLQGGYGYTF
>TRBV19|few|TRBJ1-5|16|TRBD1
TGTGCCAGTAGTATATTACCGGGACAGCCCAATCAGCCCCAGCATTTT
CASSILPGQPNQPQHF
>TRBV5-1|.|TRBJ2-3|15|TRBD2
TGCGCCAGCAGCTTGGGAACTAGCGGGGAGTATACGCAGTATTTT
CASSLGTSGEYTQYF
>TRBV28|.|TRBJ2-3|16|TRBD2
TGTGCCAGCAGTCCCTCCAACCGGGGGGGAAAGAATACGCAGTATTTT
CASSPSNRGGKNTQYF
>TRBV19|.|TRBJ2-1|14|.
TGTGCCAGTAGTATCCGAGGGCACGGGTATGAGCAGTTCTTC
CASSIRGHGYEQFF
>TRBV9|.|TRBJ2-7|16|TRBD2
TGTGCCAGCAGCGTGACGCAGACTAGCGGAGCCTACGAGCAGTACTTC
CASSVTQTSGAYEQYF
>TRBV28|.|TRBJ2-1|15|.
TGTGCCAGCAGTTCCCAAGGGACACCCAACAATGAGCAGTTCTTC
CASSSQGTPNNEQFF
>TRBV18|medium-sized|TRBJ2-2|13|.
TGTGCCAGCTCACAGGGCCAGGCCGGGGAGCTGTTTTTT
CASSQGQAGELFF
>TRBV30|.|TRBJ1-5|16|.
TGTGCCTGGAGTCTACCTCTTCCTTATAGCAATCAGCCCCAGCATTTT
CAWSLPLPYSNQPQHF
>TRBV7-6|.|TRBJ2-3|15|TRBD1
TGTGCCAGCAGCCTCCCGGGACAGCACACAGATACGCAGTATTTT
CASSLPGQHTDTQYF
>TRBV7-6|.|TRBJ2-1|14|TRBD1
TGTGCCAGCAGCCACCCGGGACAGGGGGATGAGCAGTTCTTC
CASSHPGQGDEQFF
>TRBV10-1|.|TRBJ1-1|16|.
TGCGCCAGCAGTGAACTTCCGGGACCCGGGGGCACTGAAGCTTTCTTT
CASSELPGPGGTEAFF
>TRBV4-2|once|TRBJ2-1|17|TRBD2
TGTGCCAGCAGCCAAGATCTCACTAGCGGAGTTTACAATGAGCAGTTCTTC
CASSQDLTSGVYNEQFF
>TRBV30|.|TRBJ1-5|14|.
TGTGCCTGGAGTGTAGGGCAGCGCAATCAGCCCCAGCATTTT
CAWSVGQRNQPQHF
>TRBV11-1|.|TRBJ2-1|12|.
TGTGCCAGCCGAGAAGTGGACAATGAGCAGTTCTTC
CASREVDNEQFF
>TRBV2|.|TRBJ2-1|15|TRBD2
TGTGCCAGCAGTGAAAAGGGACTAGCGTCAAATGAGCAGTTCTTC
CASSEKGLASNEQFF
>TRBV6-5|.|TRBJ1-1|12|.
TGTGCCAGCAGTTACTTACAGGGTATGGCTTTCTTT
CASSYLQGMAFF
>TRBV5-4|.|TRBJ2-1|13|.
TGTGCCAGCAGCTTTGGACCCTCCGATGAGCAGTTCTTC
CASSFGPSDEQFF
>TRBV18|.|TRBJ1-4|14|.
TGTGCCAGCTCACCGCGGGCAACTAATGAAAAACTGTTTTTT
CASSPRATNEKLFF
>TRBV6-1|once|TRBJ2-6|15|TRBD1
TGTGCCAGCGTGGGACAGGGTCCGGGGGCCAACGTCCTGACTTTC
CASVGQGPGANVLTF
>TRBV5-1|.|TRBJ2-2|16|.
TGCGCCAGCAGCTTGGGATCGGGGACAAACACCGGGGAGCTGTTTTTT
CASSLGSGTNTGELFF
>TRBV6-1|.|TRBJ1-5|14|.
TGTGCCAGCAGTGAAAGGGCAGGGAATCAGCCCCAGCATTTT
CASSERAGNQPQHF
>TRBV15|once|TRBJ2-2|16|TRBD2
TGTGCCACCAGCAGAGATAGGCTAGCGGGAGCCGGGGAGCTGTTTTTT
CATSRDRLAGAGELFF
>TRBV5-8|few|TRBJ2-6|15|TRBD1
TGTGCCAGCAGGAAAACAGGGGCTGGGGCCAACGTCCTGACTTTC
CASRKTGAGANVLTF
>TRBV4-2|few|TRBJ2-2|15|TRBD2
TGTGCCAGCAGCCAAGTTTGGCGGGAGGGCGGGGAGCTGTTTTTT
CASSQVWREGGELFF
>TRBV5-6|.|TRBJ1-5|15|.
TGTGCCAGCAGCTTGGGGCCAACGGGCAATCAGCCCCAGCATTTT
CASSLGPTGNQPQHF
>TRBV6-5|.|TRBJ2-1|11|.
TGTGCCAGCAGTTACTCCGGGAGACAGTTCTTC
CASSYSGRQFF
>TRBV10-3|.|TRBJ1-1|12|.
TGTGCCATCAGTGAGTCGGACACTGAAGCTTTCTTT
CAISESDTEAFF
>TRBV5-5|.|TRBJ2-5|11|.
TGTGCCAGCAGCTTGCAAGAGACCCAGTACTTC
CASSLQETQYF
>TRBV10-2|.|TRBJ2-1|14|.
TGCGCCAGCAGTGACATGAGTTCCTACAATGAGCAGTTCTTC
CASSDMSSYNEQFF
>TRBV11-2|once|TRBJ1-6|15|.
TGTGCCAGCAGCCCCCGGAGGACCAGTAATTCACCCCTCCACTTT
CASSPRRTSNSPLHF
>TRBV19|once|TRBJ2-2|15|TRBD1
TGTGCCAGTAGGCTGGGGACAGGGAACACCGGGGAGCTGTTTTTT
CASRLGTGNTGELFF
>TRBV5-1|.|TRBJ2-5|13|.
TGCGCCAGCAGCTTGGCTCAATTGGAGACCCAGTACTTC
CASSLAQLETQYF